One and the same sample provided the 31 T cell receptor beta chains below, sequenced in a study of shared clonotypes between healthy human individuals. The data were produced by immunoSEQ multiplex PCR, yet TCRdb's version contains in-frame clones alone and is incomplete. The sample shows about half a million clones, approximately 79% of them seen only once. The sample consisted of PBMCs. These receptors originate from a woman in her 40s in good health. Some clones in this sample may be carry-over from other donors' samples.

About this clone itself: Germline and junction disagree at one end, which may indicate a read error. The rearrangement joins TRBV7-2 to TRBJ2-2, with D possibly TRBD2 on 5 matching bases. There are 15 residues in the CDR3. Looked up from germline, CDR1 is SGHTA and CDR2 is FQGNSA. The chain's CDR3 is CASSPRTVDVGELLF. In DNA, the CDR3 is TGTGCCAGCAGCCCCCGGACCGTCGACGTCGGGGAGCTGCTTTTT.

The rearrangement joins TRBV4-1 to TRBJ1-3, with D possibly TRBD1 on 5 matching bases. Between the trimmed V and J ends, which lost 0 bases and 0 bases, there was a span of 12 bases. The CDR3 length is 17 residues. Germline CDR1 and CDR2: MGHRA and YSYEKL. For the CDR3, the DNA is TGCGCCAGCAGCCAAGATGAGGGGAAGATCTCTGGAAACACCATATATTTT. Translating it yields CASSQDEGKISGNTIYF.

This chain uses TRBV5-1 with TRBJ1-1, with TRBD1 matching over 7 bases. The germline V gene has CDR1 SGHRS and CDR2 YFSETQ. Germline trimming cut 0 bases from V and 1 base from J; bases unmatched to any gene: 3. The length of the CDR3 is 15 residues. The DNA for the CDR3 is TGCGCCAGCAGCTTGGACGGGACAGCGAACACTGAAGCTTTCTTT. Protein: CASSLDGTANTEAFF.

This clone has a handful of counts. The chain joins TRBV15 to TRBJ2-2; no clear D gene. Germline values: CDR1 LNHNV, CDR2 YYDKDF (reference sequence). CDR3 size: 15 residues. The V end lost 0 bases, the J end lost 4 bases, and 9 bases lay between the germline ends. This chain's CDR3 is CATSRDLVGTGELFF. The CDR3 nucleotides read TGTGCCACCAGCAGAGATCTAGTGGGCACCGGGGAGCTGTTTTTT.

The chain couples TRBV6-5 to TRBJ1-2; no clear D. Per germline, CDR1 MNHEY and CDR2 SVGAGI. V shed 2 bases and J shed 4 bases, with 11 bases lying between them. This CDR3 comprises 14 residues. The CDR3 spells CASSYRVDGYGYTF. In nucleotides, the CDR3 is TGTGCCAGCAGTTACAGGGTTGACGGCTATGGCTACACCTTC.

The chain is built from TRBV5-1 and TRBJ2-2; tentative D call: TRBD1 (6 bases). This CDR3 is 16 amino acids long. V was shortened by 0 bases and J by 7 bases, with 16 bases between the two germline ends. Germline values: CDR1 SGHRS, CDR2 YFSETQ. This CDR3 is CASSLDQQGMFGELFF. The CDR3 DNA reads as TGCGCCAGCAGCTTGGACCAACAGGGAATGTTCGGGGAGCTGTTTTTT.

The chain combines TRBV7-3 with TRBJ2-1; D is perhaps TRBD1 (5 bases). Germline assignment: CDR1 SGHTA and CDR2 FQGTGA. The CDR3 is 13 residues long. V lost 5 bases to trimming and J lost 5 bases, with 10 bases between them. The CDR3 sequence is CASSAPDNNEQFF. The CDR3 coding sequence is TGTGCCAGCAGCGCTCCGGACAACAATGAGCAGTTCTTC.

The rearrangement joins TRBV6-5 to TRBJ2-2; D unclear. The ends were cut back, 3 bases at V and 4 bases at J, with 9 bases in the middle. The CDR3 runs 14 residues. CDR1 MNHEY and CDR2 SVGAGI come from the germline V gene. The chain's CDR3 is CASSYRQSTGELFF. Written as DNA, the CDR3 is TGTGCCAGCAGTTATCGCCAGTCCACCGGGGAGCTGTTTTTT.

The CDR3 sequence: CAISHTSGGAQETQYF. CDR3 in DNA: TGTGCCATCAGTCACACTAGCGGGGGCGCGCAAGAGACCCAGTACTTC. This chain links TRBV10-3 with TRBJ2-5; 11 nucleotides align to TRBD2. Germline trimming cut 5 bases from V and 2 bases from J; bases unmatched to any gene: 7. The CDR3 sequence is 16 residues long. Germline V gene sequence: CDR1 ENHRY, CDR2 SYGVKD.

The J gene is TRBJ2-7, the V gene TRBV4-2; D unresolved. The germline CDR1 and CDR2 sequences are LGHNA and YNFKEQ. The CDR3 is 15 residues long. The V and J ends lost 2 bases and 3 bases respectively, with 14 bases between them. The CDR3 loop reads CASSQQLTTGYEQYF. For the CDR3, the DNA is TGTGCCAGCAGCCAACAGCTTACCACTGGCTACGAGCAGTACTTC.

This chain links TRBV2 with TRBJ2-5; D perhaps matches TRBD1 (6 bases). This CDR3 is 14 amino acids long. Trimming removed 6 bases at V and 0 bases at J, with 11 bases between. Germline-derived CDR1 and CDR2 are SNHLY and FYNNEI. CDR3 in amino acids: CASRHRVNQETQYF. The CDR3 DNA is TGTGCCAGCAGGCACAGGGTGAACCAAGAGACCCAGTACTTC.

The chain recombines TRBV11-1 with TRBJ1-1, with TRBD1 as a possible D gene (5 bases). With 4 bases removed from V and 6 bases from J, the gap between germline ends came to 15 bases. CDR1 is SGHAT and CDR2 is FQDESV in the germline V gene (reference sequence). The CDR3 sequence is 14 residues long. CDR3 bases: TGTGCCAGCAGCTATGAGACAGAAATCCCTGAAGCTTTCTTT. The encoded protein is CASSYETEIPEAFF. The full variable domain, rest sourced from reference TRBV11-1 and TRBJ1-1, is EAEVAQSPRYKITEKSQAVAFWCDPISGHATLYWYRQILGQGPELLVQFQDESVVDDSQLPKDRFSAERLKGVDSTLKIQPAELGDSAMYLCASSYETEIPEAFFGQGTRLTVV.

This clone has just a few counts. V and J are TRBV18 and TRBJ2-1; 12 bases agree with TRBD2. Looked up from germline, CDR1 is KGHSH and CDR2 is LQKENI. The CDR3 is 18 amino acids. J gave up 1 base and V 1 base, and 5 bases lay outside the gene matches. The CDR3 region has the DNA TGTGCCAGCTCACCACTGGGGCTAGCGGGAGGGTCCTACAATGAGCAGTTCTTC. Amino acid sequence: CASSPLGLAGGSYNEQFF.

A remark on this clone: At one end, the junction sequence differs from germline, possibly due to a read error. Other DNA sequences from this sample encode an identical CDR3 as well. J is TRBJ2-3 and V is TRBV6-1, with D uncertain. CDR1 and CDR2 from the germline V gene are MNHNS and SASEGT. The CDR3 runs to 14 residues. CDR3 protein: CASSRARSTDTQYF. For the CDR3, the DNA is TGTGCCAGCAGCCGGGCGCGCAGCACGGATACGCAGTATTTT.

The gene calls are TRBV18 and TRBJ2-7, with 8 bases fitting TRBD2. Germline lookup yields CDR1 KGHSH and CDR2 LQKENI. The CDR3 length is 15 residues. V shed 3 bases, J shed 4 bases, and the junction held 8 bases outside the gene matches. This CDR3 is CASSPLVGGVYEQYF. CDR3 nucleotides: TGTGCCAGCTCACCCCTGGTCGGGGGGGTTTACGAGCAGTACTTC.

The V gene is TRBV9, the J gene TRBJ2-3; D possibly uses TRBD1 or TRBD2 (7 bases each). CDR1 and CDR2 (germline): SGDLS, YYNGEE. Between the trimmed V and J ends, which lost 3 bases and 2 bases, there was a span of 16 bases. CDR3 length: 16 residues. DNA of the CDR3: TGTGCCAGCAGCGCCCCCAGGGGGGGCATCACAGATACGCAGTATTTT. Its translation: CASSAPRGGITDTQYF.

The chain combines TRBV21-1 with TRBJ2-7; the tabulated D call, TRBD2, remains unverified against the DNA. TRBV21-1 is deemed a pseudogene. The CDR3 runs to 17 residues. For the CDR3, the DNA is TGTGCCAGCAGCAATCTACCGAGGGCAGGCCAGGCCGACGAGCAGTACTTC. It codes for CASSNLPRAGQADEQYF.

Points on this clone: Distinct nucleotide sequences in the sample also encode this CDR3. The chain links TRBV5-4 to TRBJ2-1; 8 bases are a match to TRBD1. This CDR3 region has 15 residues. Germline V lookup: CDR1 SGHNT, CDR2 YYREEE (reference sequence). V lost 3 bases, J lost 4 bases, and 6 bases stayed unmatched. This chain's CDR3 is CASSSGTGGYNEQFF. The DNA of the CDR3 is TGTGCCAGCAGCTCCGGGACAGGAGGTTACAATGAGCAGTTCTTC.

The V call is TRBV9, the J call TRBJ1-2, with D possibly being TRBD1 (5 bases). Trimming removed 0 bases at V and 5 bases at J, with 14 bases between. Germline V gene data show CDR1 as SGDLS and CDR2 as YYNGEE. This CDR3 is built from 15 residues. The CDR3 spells CASSVAPTREYGYTF. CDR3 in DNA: TGTGCCAGCAGCGTAGCCCCTACCAGGGAATATGGCTACACCTTC.

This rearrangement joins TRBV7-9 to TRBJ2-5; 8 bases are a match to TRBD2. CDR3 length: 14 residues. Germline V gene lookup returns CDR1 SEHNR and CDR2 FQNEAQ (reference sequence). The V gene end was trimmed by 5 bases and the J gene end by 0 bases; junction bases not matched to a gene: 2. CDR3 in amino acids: CASSHSGNQETQYF. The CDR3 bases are TGTGCCAGCAGCCATAGCGGGAACCAAGAGACCCAGTACTTC.

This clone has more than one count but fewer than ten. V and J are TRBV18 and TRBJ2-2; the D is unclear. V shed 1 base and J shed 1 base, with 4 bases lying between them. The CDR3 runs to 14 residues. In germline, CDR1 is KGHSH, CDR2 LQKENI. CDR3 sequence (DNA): TGTGCCAGCTCACCACAGGGGAACACCGGGGAGCTGTTTTTT. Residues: CASSPQGNTGELFF.

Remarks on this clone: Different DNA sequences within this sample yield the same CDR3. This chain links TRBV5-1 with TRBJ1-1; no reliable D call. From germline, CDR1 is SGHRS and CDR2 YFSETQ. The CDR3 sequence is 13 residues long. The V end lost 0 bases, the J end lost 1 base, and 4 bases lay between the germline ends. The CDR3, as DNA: TGCGCCAGCAGCTTGGCGCGGAACACTGAAGCTTTCTTT. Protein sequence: CASSLARNTEAFF. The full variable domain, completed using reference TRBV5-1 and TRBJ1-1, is KAGVTQTPRYLIKTRGQQVTLSCSPISGHRSVSWYQQTPGQGLQFLFEYFSETQRNKGNFPGRFSGRQFSNSRSEMNVSTLELGDSALYLCASSLARNTEAFFGQGTRLTVV.

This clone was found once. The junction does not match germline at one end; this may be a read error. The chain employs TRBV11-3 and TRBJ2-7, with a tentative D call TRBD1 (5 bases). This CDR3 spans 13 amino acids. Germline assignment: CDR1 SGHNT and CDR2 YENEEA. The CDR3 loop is CASSLDQGDEQYF. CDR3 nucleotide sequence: TGTGCCAGCAGCCTAGACCAGGGTGACGAGCAGTACTTC.

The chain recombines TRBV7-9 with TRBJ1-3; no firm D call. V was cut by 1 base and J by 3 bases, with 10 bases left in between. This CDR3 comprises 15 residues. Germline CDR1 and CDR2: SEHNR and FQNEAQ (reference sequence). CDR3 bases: TGTGCCAGCAGCTTAGAGCGGGAGTATGGAAACACCATATATTTT. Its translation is CASSLEREYGNTIYF.

CDR3 loop: CASSKTGYEQYF. The CDR3 nucleotides read TGTGCCAGCTCAAAGACGGGCTACGAGCAGTACTTC. The chain carries TRBV18 and TRBJ2-7; D gene unclear. Germline CDR1 and CDR2: KGHSH and LQKENI. V was trimmed by 5 bases and J by 3 bases, leaving 8 bases between them. The CDR3 is 12 amino acids.

In DNA form, the CDR3 reads TGTGCCACCGCACATGACAGGGGTAATAATGAAAAACTGTTTTTT. Translated: CATAHDRGNNEKLFF. V and J are TRBV2 and TRBJ1-4; TRBD1 matches 8 bases. V was clipped by 10 bases and J by 4 bases; unmatched bases: 11. Germline assignment: CDR1 SNHLY and CDR2 FYNNEI. The CDR3 covers 15 residues. Combining the CDR3 with reference TRBV2 and TRBJ1-4 gives the whole variable domain EPEVTQTPSHQVTQMGQEVILRCVPISNHLYFYWYRQILGQKVEFLVSFYNNEISEKSEIFDDQFSVERPDGSNFTLKIRSTKLEDSAMYFCATAHDRGNNEKLFFGSGTQLSVL.

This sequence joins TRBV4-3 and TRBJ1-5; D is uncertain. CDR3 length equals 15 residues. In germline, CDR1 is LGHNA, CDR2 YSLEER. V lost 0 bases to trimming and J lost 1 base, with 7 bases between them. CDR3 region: CASSQDGWSNQPQHF. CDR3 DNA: TGCGCCAGCAGCCAAGACGGATGGAGCAATCAGCCCCAGCATTTT.

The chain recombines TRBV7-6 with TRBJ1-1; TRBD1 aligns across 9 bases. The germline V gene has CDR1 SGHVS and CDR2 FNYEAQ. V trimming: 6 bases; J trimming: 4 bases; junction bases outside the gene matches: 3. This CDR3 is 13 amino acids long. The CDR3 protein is CASSLGQGTEAFF. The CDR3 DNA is TGTGCCAGCAGTTTGGGACAGGGCACTGAAGCTTTCTTT.

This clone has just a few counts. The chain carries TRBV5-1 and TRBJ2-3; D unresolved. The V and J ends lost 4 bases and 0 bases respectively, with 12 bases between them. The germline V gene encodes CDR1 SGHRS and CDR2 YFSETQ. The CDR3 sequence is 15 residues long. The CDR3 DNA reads TGCGCCAGCAGCCCAAGCAGCATTAGCACAGATACGCAGTATTTT. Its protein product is CASSPSSISTDTQYF.

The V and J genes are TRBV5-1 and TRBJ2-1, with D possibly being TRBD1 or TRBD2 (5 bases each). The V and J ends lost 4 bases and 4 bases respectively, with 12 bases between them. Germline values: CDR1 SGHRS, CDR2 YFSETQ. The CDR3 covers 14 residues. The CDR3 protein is CASSHGTAYNEQFF. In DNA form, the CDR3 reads TGCGCCAGCAGCCACGGGACGGCTTACAATGAGCAGTTCTTC.

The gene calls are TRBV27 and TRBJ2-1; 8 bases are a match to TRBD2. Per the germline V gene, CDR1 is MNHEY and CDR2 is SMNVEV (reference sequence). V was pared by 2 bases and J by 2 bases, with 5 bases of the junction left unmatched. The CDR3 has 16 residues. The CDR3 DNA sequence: TGTGCCAGCAGTTTAAACTTAGCGGGGACCTACAATGAGCAGTTCTTC. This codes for CASSLNLAGTYNEQFF.